The entry below describes one T cell receptor beta chain. No antigen is known for it. Next came a second PCR, run for about 7 to 12 cycles, which used a sample-barcoded 5' primer along with a J-beta primer mix. TCRdb reanalysed the 5' RACE reads using MiXCR and keeps one entry per CDR3 protein. Seen here are 700,000 to 850,000 distinct CDR3 sequences, 35% to 40% observed once, and the top ten hold over 10%. This entry belongs to a study of blood T cells in healthy people across ages. Overall study results and limits: Researchers judged that diversity estimates from one million T cells fell short of true values.

After removal of 3 bases from V and 4 bases from J, the junction contained 7 bases not matched to a gene. CDR3 length equals 17 residues. Looked up from germline, CDR1 is LGHNA and CDR2 is YSLEER. The V call is TRBV4-3, the J call TRBJ1-6, with 9 bases matching TRBD1. The sequence was collected from a man between 18 and 29 years old in good health. The sequenced sample was blood. The CDR3 here is CASSQGVQGAYNSPLHF. The CDR3 nucleotides read TGCGCCAGCAGCCAGGGAGTACAGGGGGCTTATAATTCACCCCTCCACTTT.